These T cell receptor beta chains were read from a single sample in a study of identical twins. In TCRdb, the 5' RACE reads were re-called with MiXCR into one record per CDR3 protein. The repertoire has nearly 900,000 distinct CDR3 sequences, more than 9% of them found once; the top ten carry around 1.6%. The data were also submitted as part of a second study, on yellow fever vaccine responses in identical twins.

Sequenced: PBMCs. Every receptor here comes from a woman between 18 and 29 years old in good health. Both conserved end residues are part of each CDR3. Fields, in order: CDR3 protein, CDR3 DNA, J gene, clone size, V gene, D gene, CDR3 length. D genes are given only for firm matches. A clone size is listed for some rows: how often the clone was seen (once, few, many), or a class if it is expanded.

CASSFRRGSEDLFF	TGTGCCAGCAGTTTTAGGCGCGGGTCAGAGGATCTGTTTTTT	TRBJ1-4	.	TRBV12-3/TRBV12-4	.	14
CAISDTSGRYPPETQYF	TGTGCCATCAGTGACACTAGCGGGAGGTACCCGCCAGAGACCCAGTACTTC	TRBJ2-5	few	TRBV10-3	TRBD2	17
CASSPGTVGNQPQHF	TGTGCCAGCTCACCCGGGACTGTGGGCAATCAGCCCCAGCATTTT	TRBJ1-5	many	TRBV18	.	15
CASSRDRGNEQFF	TGCGCCAGCAGCCGGGACAGGGGAAATGAGCAGTTCTTC	TRBJ2-1	many	TRBV10-1	TRBD1	13
CSARGGFSGNTIYF	TGCAGTGCTCGGGGGGGGTTCTCTGGAAACACCATATATTTT	TRBJ1-3	few	TRBV20-1	.	14
CSARYPTSGANEQFF	TGCAGTGCTAGGTATCCGACTAGCGGAGCGAATGAGCAGTTCTTC	TRBJ2-1	.	TRBV20-1	TRBD2	15
CASSFLGAVTGELFF	TGTGCCAGCAGTTTTTTGGGGGCGGTCACCGGGGAGCTGTTTTTT	TRBJ2-2	.	TRBV12-3/TRBV12-4	.	15
CASSLHTGYNEQFF	TGTGCCAGCAGTCTCCACACTGGGTACAATGAGCAGTTCTTC	TRBJ2-1	many	TRBV12-3/TRBV12-4	.	14
CASSRDRVGTDTQYF	TGTGCCAGCAGCAGGGACAGGGTGGGCACAGATACGCAGTATTTT	TRBJ2-3	.	TRBV5-5	TRBD1	15
CASSFRGYTGELFF	TGCGCCAGCAGCTTCCGGGGGTACACCGGGGAGCTGTTTTTT	TRBJ2-2	.	TRBV5-1	.	14
CASRPWFRIGQGPDTQYF	TGTGCCAGCAGACCATGGTTTCGTATAGGACAGGGGCCAGATACGCAGTATTTT	TRBJ2-3	few	TRBV11-1	TRBD1	18
CASSLGASGSDEQYF	TGCGCCAGCAGCTTGGGGGCTAGCGGGAGTGACGAGCAGTACTTC	TRBJ2-7	.	TRBV5-1	TRBD2	15
CASSLSSGGGADTQYF	TGTGCCAGCAGCCTCTCTAGCGGGGGGGGCGCAGATACGCAGTATTTT	TRBJ2-3	few	TRBV7-8	TRBD2	16
CASSYGGPNEQFF	TGCGCCAGCAGTTACGGGGGGCCCAATGAGCAGTTCTTC	TRBJ2-1	.	TRBV4-1	.	13
CASGRGTGELFF	TGTGCCAGCGGGAGGGGAACCGGGGAGCTGTTTTTT	TRBJ2-2	few	TRBV6-1	TRBD2	12
CASSEGTASYEQYF	TGTGCCAGCAGTGAAGGGACAGCCTCCTACGAGCAGTACTTC	TRBJ2-7	.	TRBV25-1	TRBD1	14
CAISDLGRGPDNEQFF	TGTGCCATCAGTGATTTAGGGCGGGGGCCAGACAATGAGCAGTTCTTC	TRBJ2-1	many	TRBV10-3	.	16
CSASTGGLYNEQFF	TGCAGCGCCTCCACCGGAGGCTTGTACAATGAGCAGTTCTTC	TRBJ2-1	.	TRBV29-1	.	14
CASSLGRRDLQQYEQYF	TGTGCCAGCAGTTTAGGTCGGCGGGACTTACAACAATACGAGCAGTACTTC	TRBJ2-7	many	TRBV12-3/TRBV12-4	.	17
CASSQQGASETQYF	TGTGCCAGCAGCCAACAGGGGGCCTCTGAGACCCAGTACTTC	TRBJ2-5	.	TRBV7-8	TRBD1	14
CASSLGEASFTDTQYF	TGTGCCAGCAGTTTGGGTGAGGCCAGCTTCACAGATACGCAGTATTTT	TRBJ2-3	.	TRBV12-3/TRBV12-4	.	16
CAISEAGETTEAFF	TGTGCCATCAGTGAAGCAGGGGAGACCACTGAAGCTTTCTTT	TRBJ1-1	.	TRBV10-3	.	14
CASSTGTGAYNEQFF	TGTGCCAGCTCAACCGGGACAGGGGCCTACAATGAGCAGTTCTTC	TRBJ2-1	many	TRBV18	TRBD1	15
CASSLDSQPQHF	TGTGCCAGCAGTTTGGACAGTCAGCCCCAGCATTTT	TRBJ1-5	.	TRBV12-3/TRBV12-4	.	12
CASIKNTEAFF	TGTGCCAGCATAAAGAACACTGAAGCTTTCTTT	TRBJ1-1	many	TRBV2	.	11
CASSLDRVNEQYF	TGTGCCAGCAGTTTAGACCGCGTCAACGAGCAGTACTTC	TRBJ2-7	.	TRBV27	.	13
CASSLGGVMNEQFF	TGTGCCAGCAGCTTAGGAGGGGTTATGAATGAGCAGTTCTTC	TRBJ2-1	few	TRBV7-9	.	14
CASSIKIRNTEAFF	TGTGCCAGTAGTATAAAAATACGGAACACTGAAGCTTTCTTT	TRBJ1-1	.	TRBV19	.	14
CSVADRGFRVDYGYTF	TGCAGCGTTGCTGACAGGGGTTTTCGGGTTGACTATGGCTACACCTTC	TRBJ1-2	few	TRBV29-1	TRBD1	16
CTSSSSGGAPRPIETQYF	TGTACCAGCAGTTCTAGCGGGGGGGCCCCCCGCCCAATAGAGACCCAGTACTTC	TRBJ2-5	.	TRBV12-3/TRBV12-4	TRBD2	18
CAINEVSGGTEAFF	TGTGCCATCAATGAAGTTAGTGGGGGCACTGAAGCTTTCTTT	TRBJ1-1	.	TRBV10-3	.	14
CASSFSAHRGHQPQHF	TGTGCCAGCAGTTTCTCGGCTCACAGGGGCCATCAGCCCCAGCATTTT	TRBJ1-5	.	TRBV12-3/TRBV12-4	TRBD1	16
CASSRIIYQETQYF	TGTGCCAGCAGCCGGATTATATACCAAGAGACCCAGTACTTC	TRBJ2-5	few	TRBV3-1	.	14